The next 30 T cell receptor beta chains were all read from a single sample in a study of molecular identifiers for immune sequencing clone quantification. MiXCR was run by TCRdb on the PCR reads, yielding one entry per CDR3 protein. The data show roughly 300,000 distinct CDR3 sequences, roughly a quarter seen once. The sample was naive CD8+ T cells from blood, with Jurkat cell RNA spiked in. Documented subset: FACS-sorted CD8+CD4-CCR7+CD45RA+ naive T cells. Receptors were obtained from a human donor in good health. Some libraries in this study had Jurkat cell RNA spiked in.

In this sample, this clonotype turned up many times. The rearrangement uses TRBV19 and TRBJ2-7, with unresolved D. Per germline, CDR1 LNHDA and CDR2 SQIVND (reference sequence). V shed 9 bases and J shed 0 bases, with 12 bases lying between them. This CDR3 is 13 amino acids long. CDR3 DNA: TGTGCCAGCAGCCCCGGCGCCTCCTACGAGCAGTACTTC. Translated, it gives CASSPGASYEQYF.

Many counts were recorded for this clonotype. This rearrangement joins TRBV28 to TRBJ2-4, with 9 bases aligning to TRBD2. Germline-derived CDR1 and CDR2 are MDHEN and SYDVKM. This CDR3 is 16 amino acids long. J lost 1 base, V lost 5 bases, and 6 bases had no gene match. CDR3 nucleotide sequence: TGTGCCAGCAGTCACCTAGCGGGATTTGCCAAAAACATTCAGTACTTC. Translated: CASSHLAGFAKNIQYF.

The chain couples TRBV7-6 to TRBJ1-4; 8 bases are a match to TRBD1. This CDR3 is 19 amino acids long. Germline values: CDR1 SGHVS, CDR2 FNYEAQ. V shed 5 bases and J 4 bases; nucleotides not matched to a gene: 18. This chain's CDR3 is CASSLLDREETEINEKLFF. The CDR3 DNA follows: TGTGCCAGCAGCCTCCTGGACAGGGAGGAGACGGAAATTAATGAAAAACTGTTTTTT. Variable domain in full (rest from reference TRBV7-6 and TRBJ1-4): GAGVSQSPRYKVTKRGQDVALRCDPISGHVSLYWYRQALGQGPEFLTYFNYEAQQDKSGLPNDRFSAERPEGSISTLTIQRTEQRDSAMYRCASSLLDREETEINEKLFFGSGTQLSVL.

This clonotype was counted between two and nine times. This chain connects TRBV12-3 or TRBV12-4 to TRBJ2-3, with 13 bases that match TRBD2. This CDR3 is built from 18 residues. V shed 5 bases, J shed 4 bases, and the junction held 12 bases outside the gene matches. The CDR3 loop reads CASSTWTSGGLPADTQYF. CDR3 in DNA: TGTGCCAGCAGTACCTGGACTAGCGGGGGCCTACCGGCAGATACGCAGTATTTT.

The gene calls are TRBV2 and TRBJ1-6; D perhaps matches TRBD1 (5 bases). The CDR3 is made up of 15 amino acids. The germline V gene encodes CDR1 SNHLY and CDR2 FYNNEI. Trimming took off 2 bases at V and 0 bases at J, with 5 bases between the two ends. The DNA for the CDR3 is TGTGCCAGCAGTGAAAGGGGCTCCTATAATTCACCCCTCCACTTT. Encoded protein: CASSERGSYNSPLHF.

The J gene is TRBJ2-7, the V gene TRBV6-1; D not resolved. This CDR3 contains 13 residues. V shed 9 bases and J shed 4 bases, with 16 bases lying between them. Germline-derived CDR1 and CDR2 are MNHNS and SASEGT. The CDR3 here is CASSPRTFYEQYF. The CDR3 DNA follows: TGTGCCAGTAGTCCCCGGACGTTTTACGAGCAGTACTTC.

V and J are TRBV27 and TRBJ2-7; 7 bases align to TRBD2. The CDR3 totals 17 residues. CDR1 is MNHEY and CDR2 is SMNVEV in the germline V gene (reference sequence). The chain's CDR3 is CVARESAGASSSYEQYF. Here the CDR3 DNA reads TGTGTAGCCCGAGAGTCTGCGGGAGCCTCGAGCTCCTACGAGCAGTACTTC.

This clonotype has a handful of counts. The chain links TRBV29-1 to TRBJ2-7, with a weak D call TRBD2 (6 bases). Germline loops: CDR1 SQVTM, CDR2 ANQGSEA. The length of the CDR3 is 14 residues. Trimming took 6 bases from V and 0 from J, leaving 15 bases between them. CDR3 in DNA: TGCAGCGTGGAATGGGGGGAGTCCTCCTACGAGCAGTACTTC. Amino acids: CSVEWGESSYEQYF.

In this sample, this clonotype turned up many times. The CDR3 nucleotides read TGTGCCAGCAGTGAAGAGAGACAGGGGGCGAATCTCCTCTTTGGGGAGCAGTTCTTC. Protein product: CASSEERQGANLLFGEQFF. V usage is TRBV6-1 and J usage is TRBJ2-1; 10 nucleotides agree with TRBD1. The germline V gene encodes CDR1 MNHNS and CDR2 SASEGT. Unmatched junction bases numbered 19, after V lost 1 base and J lost 10 bases. This CDR3 region has 19 residues.

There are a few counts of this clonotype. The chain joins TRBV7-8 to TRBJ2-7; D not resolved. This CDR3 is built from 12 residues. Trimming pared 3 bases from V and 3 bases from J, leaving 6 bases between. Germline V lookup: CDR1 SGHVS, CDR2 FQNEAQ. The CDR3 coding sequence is TGTGCCAGCAGCTTGTTTGTCTACGAGCAGTACTTC. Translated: CASSLFVYEQYF. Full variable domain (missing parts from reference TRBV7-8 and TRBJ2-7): GAGVSQSPRYKVAKRGQDVALRCDPISGHVSLFWYQQALGQGPEFLTYFQNEAQLDKSGLPSDRFFAERPEGSVSTLKIQRTQQEDSAVYLCASSLFVYEQYFGPGTRLTVT.

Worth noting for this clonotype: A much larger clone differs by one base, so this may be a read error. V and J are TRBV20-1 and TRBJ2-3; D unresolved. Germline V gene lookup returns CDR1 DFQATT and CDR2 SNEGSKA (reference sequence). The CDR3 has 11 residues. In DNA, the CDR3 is TGCAGTGCTAGAGTCGAAGATTCGCAGTATTTT. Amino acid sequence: CSARVEDSQYF.

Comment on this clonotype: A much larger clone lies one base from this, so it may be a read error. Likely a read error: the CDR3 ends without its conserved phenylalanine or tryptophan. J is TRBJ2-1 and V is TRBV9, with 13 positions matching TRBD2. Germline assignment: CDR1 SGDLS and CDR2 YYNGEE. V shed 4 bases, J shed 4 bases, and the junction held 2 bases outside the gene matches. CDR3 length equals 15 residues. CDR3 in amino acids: CASSPGLAGYNEQFL. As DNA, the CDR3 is TGTGCCAGCAGCCCGGGACTAGCGGGGTACAATGAGCAGTTCCTC.

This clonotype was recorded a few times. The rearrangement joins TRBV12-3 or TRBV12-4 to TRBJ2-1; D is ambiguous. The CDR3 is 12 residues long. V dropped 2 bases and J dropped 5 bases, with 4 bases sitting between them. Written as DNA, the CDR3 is TGTGCCAGCAGTTTAATTGACAATGAGCAGTTCTTC. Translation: CASSLIDNEQFF.

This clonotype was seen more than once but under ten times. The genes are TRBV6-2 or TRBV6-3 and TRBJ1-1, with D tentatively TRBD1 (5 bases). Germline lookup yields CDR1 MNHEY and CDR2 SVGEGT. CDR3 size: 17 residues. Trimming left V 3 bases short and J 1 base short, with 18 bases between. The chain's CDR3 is CASSYHFLTTGNTEAFF. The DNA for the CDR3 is TGTGCCAGCAGTTATCACTTCTTGACTACAGGGAACACTGAAGCTTTCTTT.

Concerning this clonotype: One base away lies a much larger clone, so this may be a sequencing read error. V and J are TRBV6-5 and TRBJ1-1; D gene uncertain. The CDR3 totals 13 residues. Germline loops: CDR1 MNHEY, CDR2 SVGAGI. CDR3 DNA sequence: TGTGCCGGCAGGACGGGCCTGAACACTGAAGCTTTCTTT. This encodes CAGRTGLNTEAFF.

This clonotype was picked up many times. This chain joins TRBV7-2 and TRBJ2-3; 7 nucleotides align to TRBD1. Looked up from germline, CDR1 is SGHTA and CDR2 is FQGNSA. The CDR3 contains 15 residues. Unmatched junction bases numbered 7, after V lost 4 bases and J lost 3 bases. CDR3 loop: CASSSGTAGTDTQYF. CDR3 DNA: TGTGCCAGCAGCTCTGGGACAGCAGGTACAGATACGCAGTATTTT.

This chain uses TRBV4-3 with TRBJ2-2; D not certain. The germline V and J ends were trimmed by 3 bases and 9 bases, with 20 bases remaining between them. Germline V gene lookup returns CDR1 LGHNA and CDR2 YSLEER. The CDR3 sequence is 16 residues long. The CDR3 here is CASSHDLSYPIRELFF. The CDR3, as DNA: TGCGCCAGCAGCCATGATTTGTCTTACCCAATACGGGAGCTGTTTTTT.

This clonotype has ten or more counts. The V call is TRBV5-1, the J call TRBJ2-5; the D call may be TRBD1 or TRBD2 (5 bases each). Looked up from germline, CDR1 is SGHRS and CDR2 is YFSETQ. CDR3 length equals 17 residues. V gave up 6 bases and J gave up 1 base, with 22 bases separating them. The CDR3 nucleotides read TGCGCCAGCAAGGGACCCCAATCCGGGTCGTTCCAAGAGACCCAGTACTTC. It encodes CASKGPQSGSFQETQYF.

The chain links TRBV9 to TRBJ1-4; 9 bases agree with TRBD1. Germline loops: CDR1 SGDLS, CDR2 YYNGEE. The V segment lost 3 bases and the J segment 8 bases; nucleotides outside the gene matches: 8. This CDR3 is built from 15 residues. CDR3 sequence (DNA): TGTGCCAGCAGCGCCGCGACAGGGGGAGGCGAAAAACTGTTTTTT. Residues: CASSAATGGGEKLFF.

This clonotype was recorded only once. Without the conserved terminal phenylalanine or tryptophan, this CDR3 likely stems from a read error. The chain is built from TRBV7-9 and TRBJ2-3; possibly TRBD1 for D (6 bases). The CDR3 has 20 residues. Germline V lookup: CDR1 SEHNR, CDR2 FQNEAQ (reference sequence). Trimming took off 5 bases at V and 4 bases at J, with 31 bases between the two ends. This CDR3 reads CASSRRQPGTTFLNADTQYL. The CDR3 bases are TGTGCCAGCAGCCGCCGGCAGCCCGGGACAACTTTCCTAAACGCAGATACGCAGTATCTT.

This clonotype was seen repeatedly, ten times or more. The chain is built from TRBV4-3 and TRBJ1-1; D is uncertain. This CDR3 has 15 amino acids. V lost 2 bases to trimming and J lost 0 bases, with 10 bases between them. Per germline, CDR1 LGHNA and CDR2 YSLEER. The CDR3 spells CASSQLSTLNTEAFF. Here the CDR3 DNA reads TGCGCCAGCAGCCAACTGAGCACCTTGAACACTGAAGCTTTCTTT.

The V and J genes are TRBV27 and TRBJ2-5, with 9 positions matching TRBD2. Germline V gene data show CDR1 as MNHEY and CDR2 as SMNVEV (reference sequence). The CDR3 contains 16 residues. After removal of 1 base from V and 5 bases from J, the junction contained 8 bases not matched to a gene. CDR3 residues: CASSLFAGGLRETQYF. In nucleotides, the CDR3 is TGTGCCAGCAGTTTATTCGCGGGGGGGCTCCGGGAGACCCAGTACTTC.

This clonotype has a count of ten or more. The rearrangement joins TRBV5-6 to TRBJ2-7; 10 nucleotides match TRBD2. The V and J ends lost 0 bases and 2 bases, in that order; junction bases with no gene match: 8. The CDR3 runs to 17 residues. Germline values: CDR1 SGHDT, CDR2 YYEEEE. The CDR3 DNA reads TGTGCCAGCAGCTTGGACCCGGGACTAGCGTTTACCTACGAGCAGTACTTC. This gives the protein CASSLDPGLAFTYEQYF.

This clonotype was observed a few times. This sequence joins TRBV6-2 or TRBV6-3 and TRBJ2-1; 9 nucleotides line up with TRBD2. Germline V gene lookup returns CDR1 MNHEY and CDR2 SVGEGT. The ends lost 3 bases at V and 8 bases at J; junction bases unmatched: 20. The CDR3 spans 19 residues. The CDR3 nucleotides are TGTGCCAGCAGTTATCCCCGTCGGGGGCGGGAGGGCCGGTTCCATGAGCAGTTCTTC. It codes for CASSYPRRGREGRFHEQFF.

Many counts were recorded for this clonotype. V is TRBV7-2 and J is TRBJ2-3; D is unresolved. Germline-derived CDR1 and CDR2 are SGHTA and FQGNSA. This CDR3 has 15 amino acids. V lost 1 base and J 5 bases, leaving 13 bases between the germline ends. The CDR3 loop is CASSLDGTLGDTQYF. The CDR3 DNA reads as TGTGCCAGCAGCTTAGACGGAACCTTAGGAGATACGCAGTATTTT.

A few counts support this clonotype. The DNA of the CDR3 is TGTGCCAGCAGTTTGGACAGGCCGAACACTGAAGCTTTCTTT. Translating it yields CASSLDRPNTEAFF. The V gene is TRBV6-5, the J gene TRBJ1-1, with TRBD1 matching over 7 bases. The CDR3 has 14 amino acids. J was trimmed by 1 base and V by 4 bases; bases with no gene match: 3. Germline lookup yields CDR1 MNHEY and CDR2 SVGAGI.

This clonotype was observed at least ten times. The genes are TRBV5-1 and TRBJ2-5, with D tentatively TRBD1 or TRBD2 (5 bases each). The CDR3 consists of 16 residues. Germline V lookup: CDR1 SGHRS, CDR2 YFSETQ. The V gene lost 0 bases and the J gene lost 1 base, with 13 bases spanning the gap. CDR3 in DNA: TGCGCCAGCAGCTTGGAGGGGACGGAGATCCAAGAGACCCAGTACTTC. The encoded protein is CASSLEGTEIQETQYF.

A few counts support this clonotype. This CDR3 is CASSLWSGGGAEDTQYF. The CDR3, as DNA: TGTGCCAGCAGTTTATGGTCCGGCGGGGGGGCCGAAGATACGCAGTATTTT. The V and J genes are TRBV27 and TRBJ2-3; 9 bases fit TRBD2. The germline V gene has CDR1 MNHEY and CDR2 SMNVEV (reference sequence). V lost 1 base to trimming and J lost 5 bases; unmatched junction nucleotides: 10. This CDR3 spans 17 amino acids.

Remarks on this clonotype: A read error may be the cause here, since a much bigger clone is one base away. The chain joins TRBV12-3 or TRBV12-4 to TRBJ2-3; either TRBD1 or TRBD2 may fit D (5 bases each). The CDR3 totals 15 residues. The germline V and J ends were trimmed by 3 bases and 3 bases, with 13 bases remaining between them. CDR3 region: CASSFSVGVTDTQYF. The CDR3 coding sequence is TGTGCCAGCAGTTTTTCTGTGGGGGTAACAGATACGCAGTATTTT.

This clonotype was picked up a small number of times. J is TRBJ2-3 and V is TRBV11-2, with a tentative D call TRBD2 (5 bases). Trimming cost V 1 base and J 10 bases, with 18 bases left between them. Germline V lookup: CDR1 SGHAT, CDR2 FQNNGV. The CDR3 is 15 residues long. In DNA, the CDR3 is TGTGCCAGCAGCTTAGGGTCCTTGATACGGGGTCCGCAGTATTTT. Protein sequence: CASSLGSLIRGPQYF.